This T cell receptor beta chain was recovered during a study of CD8 T cells in acute hepatitis C reinfection (dated by TCRdb to about 2021). Looking at the study overall: This study examined the TCRbeta repertoire of CD8+ T cells that recognize the HCV NS3-1073 epitope, both during acute infection and after viral clearance. Paired acute and follow-up samples were contributed by four spontaneous resolvers. Overall study results and their limits: Few CDR3 sequences were shared with other epitopes, and differences in sequencing approaches may have limited exact matching. Because bulk sequencing was performed on the TCRbeta chain only, alphabeta pairing of public clonotypes could not be determined. NS3-1073 specific cells were too rare to sort in chronically infected subjects, so no follow-up repertoires exist for those subjects. Around twelve public clonotypes were identified irrespective of outcome, and one of the public clonotypes used V04-02/J02-02. The NS3-1073 specific repertoires were highly diverse, and diversity did not differ significantly among acute resolver, follow-up resolver and acute chronic samples. All groups showed preferential use of the TRBV04 and TRBV06 gene families, a pattern that overrepresentation in the naive pool did not explain.

In the case of this clone: Its cognate antigen has yet to be identified. No much larger clone is present one base from it, and per-base qualities are unavailable.

The FACS-sorted cells had their genomic DNA extracted, and the commercial immunoSEQ service was used to sequence the TCRbeta chains. On the study's bioinformatics: ImmunoSEQ Analyzer software v3.0 and R v3.5.1 were the tools used to analyze the repertoire data. Only productive rearrangements were analyzed, because any sequences with stop codons or out-of-frame rearrangements were filtered out. The sequencing provider supplied the metrics for Simpson diversity, Shannon entropy, CDR3 length and nucleotide addition. Based on frequency, clonotypes were placed into dominant, sub-dominant, low or lowest abundance groups, and clonotypes under 0.1% were left out of most analyses. A CDR3 amino acid clonotype was designated public if detected in at least two subjects at a cumulative frequency of at least 0.5%. TCRdb holds this immuneACCESS table with in-frame rearrangements only. Some clones are missing; in checked studies, unresolved V genes explain under half, and the rest has no known cause. That table furnishes V, J and clone size, whereas the DNA furnished D and trimming. This sample lists about 38,000 clones; just under 90% were detected once. The ten top clones hold more than 0.4% of the sample.

V trim: 5 bases; J trim: 6 bases; unmatched bases: 9. CDR1 LNHDA and CDR2 SQIVND are derived from the germline V gene (reference sequence). From cysteine to phenylalanine, the CDR3 is 15 amino acids long. The read is trimmed to its CDR3 DNA, 45 bases read in frame from base 1. In light of the paper, this sample's time point label describes: naive CD8 control sorted from an acute-time-point sample. Enrolled in the Montreal Hepatitis C Cohort (HEPCO) in Canada, the donors were people who inject drugs, and these donors were followed every 3 months. A positive HCV RNA or antibody test that followed a negative test within the previous 24 weeks was the definition used for acute primary HCV infection. Antibodies against CD3, CD8 and CD45RO were used for surface staining, and dead cells were excluded with an aqua fixable dye. The cohort also included roughly six subjects who developed chronic infection, defined as HCV RNA positivity at 24 weeks. Frozen stocks of peripheral blood mononuclear cells were first thawed, after which negative isolation of CD8+ T cells was carried out using the MACS CD8+ T cell Isolation Kit. A BD FACSAria II cell sorter was used to sort the cells.

The sequence links TRBV19 to TRBJ2-3, and 9 bases in between align with TRBD2. The receptor's source is a man younger than 40 with chronic hepatitis C. Source material: naive CD8+ T cells from PBMCs. The sample's cell subset or site label is to be understood as: sorted total naive CD45RO-negative CD8+ T cells. Here is the DNA: TGTGCCAGTAGTTCCGGCCTAGCGGGAACTGATACGCAGTATTTT. This codes for CASSSGLAGTDTQYF.